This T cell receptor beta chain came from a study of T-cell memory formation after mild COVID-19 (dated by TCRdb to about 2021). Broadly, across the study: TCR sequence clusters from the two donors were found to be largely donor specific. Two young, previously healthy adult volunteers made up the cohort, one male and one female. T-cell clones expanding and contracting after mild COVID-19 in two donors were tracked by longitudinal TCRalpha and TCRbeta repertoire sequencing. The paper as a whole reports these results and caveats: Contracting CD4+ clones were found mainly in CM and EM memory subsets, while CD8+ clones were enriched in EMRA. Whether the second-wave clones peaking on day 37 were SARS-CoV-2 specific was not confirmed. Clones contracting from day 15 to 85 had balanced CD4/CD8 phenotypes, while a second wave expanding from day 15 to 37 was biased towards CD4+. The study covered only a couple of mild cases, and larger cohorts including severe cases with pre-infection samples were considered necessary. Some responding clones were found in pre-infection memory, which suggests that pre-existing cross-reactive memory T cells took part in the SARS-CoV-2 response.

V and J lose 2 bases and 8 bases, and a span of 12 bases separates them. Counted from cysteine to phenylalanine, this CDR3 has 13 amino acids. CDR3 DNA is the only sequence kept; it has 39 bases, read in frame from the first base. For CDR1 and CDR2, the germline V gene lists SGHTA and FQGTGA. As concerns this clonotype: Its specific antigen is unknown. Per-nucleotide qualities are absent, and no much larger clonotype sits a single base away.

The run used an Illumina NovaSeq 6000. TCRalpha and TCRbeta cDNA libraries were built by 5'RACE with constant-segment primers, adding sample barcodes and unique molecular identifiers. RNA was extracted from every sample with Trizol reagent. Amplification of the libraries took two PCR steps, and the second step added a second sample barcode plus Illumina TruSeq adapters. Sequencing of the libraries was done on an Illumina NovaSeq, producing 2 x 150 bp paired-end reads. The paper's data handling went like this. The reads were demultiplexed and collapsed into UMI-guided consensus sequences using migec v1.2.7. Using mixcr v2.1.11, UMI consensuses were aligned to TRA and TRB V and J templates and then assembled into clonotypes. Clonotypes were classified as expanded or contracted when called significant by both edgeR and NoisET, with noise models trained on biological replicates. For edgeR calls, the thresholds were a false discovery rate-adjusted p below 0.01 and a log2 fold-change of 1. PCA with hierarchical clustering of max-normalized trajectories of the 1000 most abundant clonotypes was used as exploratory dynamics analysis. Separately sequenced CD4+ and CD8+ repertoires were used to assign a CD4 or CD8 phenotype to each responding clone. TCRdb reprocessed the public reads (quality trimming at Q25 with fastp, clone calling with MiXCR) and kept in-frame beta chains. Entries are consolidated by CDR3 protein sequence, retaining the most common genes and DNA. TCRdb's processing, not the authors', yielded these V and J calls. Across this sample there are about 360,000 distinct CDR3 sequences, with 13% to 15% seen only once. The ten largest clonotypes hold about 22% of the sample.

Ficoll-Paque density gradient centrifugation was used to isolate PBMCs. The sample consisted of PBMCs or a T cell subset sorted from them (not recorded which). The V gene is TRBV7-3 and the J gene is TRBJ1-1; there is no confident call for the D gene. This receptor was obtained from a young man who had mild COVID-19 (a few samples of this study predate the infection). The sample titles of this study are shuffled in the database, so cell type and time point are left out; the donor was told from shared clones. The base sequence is TGTGCCAGCAGCTTACTCGCGGGTCAGGAAGCTTTCTTT. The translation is CASSLLAGQEAFF.